This T cell receptor (beta chain) stems from a study of blood T cell repertoires in COVID-19 (dated by TCRdb to between 2020 and 2021). In the study overall: Samples covering the acute and convalescent phases of COVID-19 were provided by collaborators in the United States, Italy and Spain. The prospective study material was composed of cDNA or gDNA derived from T cells, B-cell-depleted T cells, or PBMCs. Deeply sampled blood TCRbeta repertoires from subjects exposed to, actively infected with, or recovered from COVID-19 were included in the dataset. The repertoires were released in a freely available public database meant as a resource for research on the immune response to SARS-CoV-2. The samples were drawn from two sources: the first 160 participants of the ongoing ImmuneRACE study, and 1,000 to 1,500 subjects contributed by 6 global collaborators. Sample metadata almost always included a de-identified subject ID, COVID-19 status, age in years and sex. Where HLA class I and class II types were available, the types were taken from metadata supplied by the sample provider, not from assay-based typing. Results and caveats for the whole study, not just this receptor: The amount of clinical and demographic metadata varied by source and participant and was provided uncurated.

In the germline V gene (reference sequence), CDR1 corresponds to SEHNR and CDR2 to FQNEAQ. The CDR3 holds 15 amino acids from the cysteine to the phenylalanine. Only the CDR3 DNA stays, 45 bases, in frame from base 1. The V end gives up 1 base and the J end 1 base, leaving 0 bases in the junction not matched to a gene. A second Seattle source provided samples from volunteer blood donors who had recovered from COVID-19. Whole blood was collected in K2EDTA tubes by collaborating institutions according to the institutions' own protocols. For TCRbeta analysis, collaborators shipped samples as frozen whole blood, isolated PBMCs, or DNA extracted from either of those sample types. TCRbeta CDR3 regions were amplified from genomic DNA by means of the immunoSEQ Assay, a bias-controlled multiplex PCR. In the authors' own workflow: Within the assay, amplification of reference gene primers was used to estimate how many nucleated cells each sample contained. To quantify the absolute abundance of each unique TCRbeta CDR3 rearrangement, sequence reads were collapsed and filtered. For each sample, productive Simpson clonality was calculated as the square root of Simpson's diversity index across productive rearrangements. Imported from immuneACCESS, the table was reduced by TCRdb to in-frame sequences with V and J called. These copies leave out some clones; in studies compared against another copy, an unresolved V gene accounts for under half, and the cause of the remainder is not known. V, J and clone size derive from that table, while D and trimming were established from the DNA sequence. For this sample there are over 75,000 clones; over 70% appear just once. In total, the top ten clones hold 8.7% of the sample.

A note on this clone: Its antigen is currently not known. It has no much larger one-base neighbor in the sample; base qualities were not kept.

The receptor chain draws on TRBV7-9 and TRBJ1-5; the junction holds 8 bases that match TRBD1. The TCR originated in a man between 50 and 59 years old who had recovered from COVID-19. Sequenced: peripheral blood. The CDR3 region has the sequence CASSLGDRSNQPQHF. The base sequence is TGTGCCAGCAGCTTAGGGGACAGGAGCAATCAGCCCCAGCATTTT.